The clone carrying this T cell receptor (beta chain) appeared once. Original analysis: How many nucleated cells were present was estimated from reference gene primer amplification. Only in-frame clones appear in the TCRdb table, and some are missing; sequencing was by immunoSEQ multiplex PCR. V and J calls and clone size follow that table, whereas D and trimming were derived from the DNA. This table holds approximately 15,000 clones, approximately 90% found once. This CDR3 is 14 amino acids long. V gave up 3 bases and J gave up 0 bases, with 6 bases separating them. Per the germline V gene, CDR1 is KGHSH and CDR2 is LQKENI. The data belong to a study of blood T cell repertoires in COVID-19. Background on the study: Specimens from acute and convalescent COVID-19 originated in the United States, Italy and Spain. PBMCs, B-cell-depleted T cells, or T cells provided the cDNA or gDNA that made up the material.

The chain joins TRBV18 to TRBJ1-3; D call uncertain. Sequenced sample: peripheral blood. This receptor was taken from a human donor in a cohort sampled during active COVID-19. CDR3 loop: CASSPQSSGNTIYF. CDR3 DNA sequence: TGTGCCAGCTCACCTCAGTCCTCTGGAAACACCATATATTTT.